The sequence of this TCR beta chain was determined in a study of blood T cell repertoires in COVID-19. Study as a whole: Acute-phase and convalescent COVID-19 samples originated in the United States, Italy and Spain. T cells, B-cell-depleted T cells, or PBMCs supplied cDNA or gDNA.

Profiling relied on immunoSEQ multiplex PCR, and the TCRdb table lists in-frame clones only, not all of them. The profile covers approximately 170,000 clones, with approximately 90% appearing a single time and approximately 2.1% taken by the ten largest. The sequenced sample was peripheral blood. The sequence came from a man aged 18 to 29 who had recovered from COVID-19.

CDR3 DNA: TGTGCCAGCAGCTTAGTACTGACTAGCGGGGAATACAATGAGCAGTTCTTC. This gives the protein CASSLVLTSGEYNEQFF. The chain is built from TRBV7-9 and TRBJ2-1; TRBD2 matches 11 bases. CDR3 size: 17 residues. The germline V gene encodes CDR1 SEHNR and CDR2 FQNEAQ (reference sequence). V shed 1 base and J 4 bases; nucleotides not matched to a gene: 6.